The 20 T cell receptor beta chains reported below all come from one sample, sequenced in a study of PD-L1 blockade in urothelial cancer. Profiled with immunoSEQ multiplex PCR; TCRdb holds only in-frame clones, not every one. The table includes about 110,000 clones, roughly 90% detected once. Time point given: peripheral blood 6 weeks after treatment start. This sample comprised PBMCs, obtained around atezolizumab (anti-PD-L1) treatment. These receptor sequences come from a man in his 60s with urothelial cancer.

This clone was recorded once. The gene calls are TRBV5-4 and TRBJ2-2; 8 bases map to TRBD2. CDR1 SGHNT and CDR2 YYREEE come from the germline V gene (reference sequence). This CDR3 spans 17 amino acids. J gave up 5 bases and V 1 base, and 10 bases lay outside the gene matches. CDR3: CASSLMNAGGGTGELFF. The CDR3 DNA reads as TGTGCCAGCAGCTTGATGAACGCGGGAGGAGGAACCGGGGAGCTGTTTTTT.

This rearrangement joins TRBV7-2 to TRBJ1-1; D is unresolved. Germline V lookup: CDR1 SGHTA, CDR2 FQGNSA. V shed 2 bases and J shed 7 bases, with 11 bases lying between them. This CDR3 contains 13 residues. The CDR3 loop reads CASSLMTAGEAFF. The CDR3 DNA sequence: TGTGCCAGCAGCTTAATGACGGCGGGTGAAGCTTTCTTT.

The chain combines TRBV4-2 with TRBJ2-3; D perhaps matches TRBD2 (7 bases). From germline, CDR1 is LGHNA and CDR2 YNFKEQ. The CDR3 is 19 amino acids. Deletions cut 0 bases from V and 1 base from J, with 20 bases between. CDR3 region: CASSQEPVWGGSGTDTQYF. DNA for the CDR3: TGTGCCAGCAGCCAAGAGCCGGTGTGGGGGGGCTCGGGCACAGATACGCAGTATTTT.

V gene TRBV7-9 combines with J gene TRBJ1-1; 7 nucleotides line up with TRBD1. The CDR3 is 16 amino acids. V was clipped by 1 base and J by 1 base; unmatched bases: 6. The V gene's germline CDR1 is SEHNR and CDR2 FQNEAQ (reference sequence). This CDR3 reads CASSLVAGGGNTEAFF. The CDR3, as DNA: TGTGCCAGCAGCTTAGTAGCAGGGGGAGGGAACACTGAAGCTTTCTTT.

The chain employs TRBV14 and TRBJ2-7; D not certain. CDR3 length: 11 amino acids. Trimming took 0 bases from V and 6 from J, leaving 3 bases between them. Germline V gives CDR1 SGHDN, CDR2 FVKESK. The CDR3 spells CASSQDIEQYF. The CDR3 bases are TGTGCCAGCAGCCAAGATATCGAGCAGTACTTC.

The chain couples TRBV6-1 to TRBJ1-6, with TRBD1 matching 7 bases. Trimming took 4 bases from V and 6 from J; bases not matched to a gene: 3. Germline loops: CDR1 MNHNS, CDR2 SASEGT. The CDR3 covers 14 residues. The CDR3 DNA sequence: TGTGCCAGCAGTGGTGCAGGGGGTAATTCACCCCTCCACTTT. Its translation: CASSGAGGNSPLHF.

The rearrangement joins TRBV6-6 to TRBJ2-3, with D possibly being TRBD2 (6 bases). This CDR3 has 15 amino acids. V dropped 0 bases and J dropped 4 bases, with 11 bases sitting between them. Germline CDR1 and CDR2: MNHNY and SVGAGI (reference sequence). CDR3 coding DNA: TGTGCCAGCAGTTACTCGGGGGAGGCCGCAGATACGCAGTATTTT. The encoded protein is CASSYSGEAADTQYF.

The chain couples TRBV5-1 to TRBJ1-2, with D perhaps matching TRBD1 (5 bases). Deletions cut 4 bases from V and 4 bases from J, with 14 bases between. The CDR3 consists of 14 residues. The V gene's germline CDR1 is SGHRS and CDR2 YFSETQ. Here the CDR3 DNA reads TGCGCCAGCAGCAACCCGACCGGGGGCTATGGCTACACCTTC. Its translation: CASSNPTGGYGYTF. Full variable domain (rest looked up from reference TRBV5-1 and TRBJ1-2): KAGVTQTPRYLIKTRGQQVTLSCSPISGHRSVSWYQQTPGQGLQFLFEYFSETQRNKGNFPGRFSGRQFSNSRSEMNVSTLELGDSALYLCASSNPTGGYGYTFGSGTRLTVV.

V and J are TRBV25-1 and TRBJ2-7; 9 nucleotides agree with TRBD1. CDR3 length equals 14 residues. Per germline, CDR1 MGHDK and CDR2 SYGVNS. The V gene end was trimmed by 6 bases and the J gene end by 4 bases; junction bases not matched to a gene: 7. The CDR3 sequence is CASREQGATYEQYF. CDR3 DNA: TGTGCCAGCAGAGAACAGGGGGCCACGTACGAGCAGTACTTC.

The rearrangement links TRBV1 to TRBJ2-2; the table gives TRBD2 as D, unverified against the DNA. TRBV1 is a documented pseudogene. There are 16 residues in the CDR3. CDR3 region: CTSSQETSGYPGELFF. The DNA for the CDR3 is TGCACCAGCAGCCAAGAGACTAGCGGGTATCCCGGGGAGCTGTTTTTT.

The gene calls are TRBV30 and TRBJ1-2; D might be TRBD1 (5 bases). The germline V gene encodes CDR1 GTSNPN and CDR2 SVGIG (reference sequence). V was pared by 2 bases and J by 4 bases, with 17 bases between. The CDR3 is 15 amino acids. CDR3 in amino acids: CAWSNRYSHFYGYTF. CDR3 nucleotides: TGTGCCTGGAGTAACAGGTACAGCCATTTCTATGGCTACACCTTC.

The table lists this clone with a count of one. This chain links TRBV6-5 with TRBJ2-5; TRBD2 matches at 12 bases. The CDR3 spans 14 residues. Germline CDR1 and CDR2: MNHEY and SVGAGI. V dropped 6 bases and J dropped 5; count of bases not matched to a gene: 4. The CDR3, as DNA: TGTGCCAGCAGATCTAGCGGGGGGGTTGAGACCCAGTACTTC. Translated: CASRSSGGVETQYF.

The chain joins TRBV15 to TRBJ1-2, with 10 bases lining up with TRBD1. The CDR3 covers 19 residues. The junction had 12 bases not matched to a gene; V was cut back by 2 bases and J by 0 bases. Germline CDR1 reads LNHNV; CDR2 reads YYDKDF (reference sequence). CDR3: CATSRLPPDRGGSNYGYTF. In DNA, the CDR3 is TGTGCCACCAGCAGACTCCCCCCGGACAGGGGGGGTTCTAACTATGGCTACACCTTC.

Of note for this clone: At one of its ends the junction is not consistent with the germline gene, which may arise from a read error. The CDR3 nucleotides read TGCCCCGGGACAGGGTGGGAAGAGACCCAGTACTTC. Translated, it gives CPGTGWEETQYF. The chain links TRBV18 to TRBJ2-5, with 9 bases that match TRBD1. The CDR3 runs 12 residues. Looked up from germline, CDR1 is KGHSH and CDR2 is LQKENI.

The chain joins TRBV9 to TRBJ1-1; 8 bases map to TRBD1. The ends lost 0 bases at V and 1 base at J; junction bases unmatched: 5. Per germline, CDR1 SGDLS and CDR2 YYNGEE. The CDR3 sequence is 16 residues long. CDR3 loop: CASSVADRVRNTEAFF. The CDR3 DNA reads as TGTGCCAGCAGCGTAGCGGACAGGGTGAGGAACACTGAAGCTTTCTTT.

This rearrangement joins TRBV7-3 to TRBJ2-3; D might be TRBD1 (6 bases). Germline V gene lookup returns CDR1 SGHTA and CDR2 FQGTGA. CDR3 length: 15 residues. V was clipped by 5 bases and J by 5 bases, with 17 bases between them. CDR3: CASSAGQTERDTQYF. As DNA, the CDR3 is TGTGCCAGCAGCGCCGGACAGACCGAACGAGATACGCAGTATTTT.

The rearrangement links TRBV11-2 to TRBJ2-5; 11 nucleotides line up with TRBD1. CDR1 is SGHAT and CDR2 is FQNNGV in the germline V gene. The CDR3 has 16 residues. J gave up 4 bases and V 6 bases, and 10 bases lay outside the gene matches. The CDR3 loop is CASSSPRDRGLETQYF. The CDR3 DNA reads as TGTGCCAGCAGTTCGCCCCGGGACAGGGGGTTAGAGACCCAGTACTTC.

The chain employs TRBV19 and TRBJ2-7, with TRBD1 identical over 9 bases. V was pared by 2 bases and J by 3 bases, with 5 bases of the junction left unmatched. This CDR3 comprises 15 residues. Germline CDR1 LNHDA, CDR2 SQIVND (reference sequence). The DNA of the CDR3 is TGTGCCAGTAGTATAAGGGGACAGGGAGGCTACGAGCAGTACTTC. It yields the protein CASSIRGQGGYEQYF.

This clone was seen once. This sequence joins TRBV2 and TRBJ2-3; 10 nucleotides line up with TRBD1. The germline CDR1 and CDR2 sequences are SNHLY and FYNNEI. With 6 bases clipped from V and 6 bases from J, the junction kept 6 bases outside the gene matches. The CDR3 length is 14 residues. The CDR3 region is CASRTGGAGDTQYF. CDR3 nucleotide sequence: TGTGCCAGCAGGACAGGGGGCGCAGGGGATACGCAGTATTTT.

This chain joins TRBV18 and TRBJ2-5; weak D call: TRBD1 (5 bases). The ends were cut back, 0 bases at V and 2 bases at J, with 10 bases in the middle. Per germline, CDR1 KGHSH and CDR2 LQKENI. The CDR3 loop spans 15 amino acids. CDR3 sequence (DNA): TGTGCCAGCTCACCACCGGATACAGGTCAAGAGACCCAGTACTTC. Amino acids: CASSPPDTGQETQYF.